This T cell receptor (beta chain) is from a study of T cell responses to AZD1222 COVID-19 vaccine. Study results and caveats: It should be noted that donors were predominantly white British and more often female, and clonal diversity was possibly underestimated. With dominance at 160-218 and 743-854, vaccine-associated CD4 TCRs spanned spike.

This clone has only one observation. Its antigen is as yet unknown. The data were produced by immunoSEQ multiplex PCR, yet TCRdb's version contains in-frame clones alone and is incomplete. This table has roughly 150,000 clones, about 91% appearing once. The V and J ends lost 6 bases and 5 bases, in that order; junction bases with no gene match: 3. The CDR3 covers 14 residues. Germline-derived CDR1 and CDR2 are LGHNA and YSLEER. The sample in question was peripheral blood, obtained on day 0 of AZD1222 vaccination. V gene TRBV4-3 combines with J gene TRBJ2-2; 10 bases are shared with TRBD2. The TCR originated in an adult in good health. CDR3 sequence reads: CASRLAGLTGELFF. The CDR3, as DNA: TGCGCCAGCAGACTAGCGGGACTAACCGGGGAGCTGTTTTTT.